This TCR beta chain was captured in a study of blood T cells in healthy people across ages (dated by TCRdb to the mid-2010s). Looking at the study overall: In model experiments, template switching captured roughly one uniquely barcoded TCR beta cDNA molecule for every two T cells. The study analyzed two additional independent replicas of 1 million unique cDNA reads from the same blood draw for two donors, one aged 18 to 30 and one aged 80 or older. The donors were split into four age groups: young (average roughly 15 years), middle-aged (around 40), aged (roughly 60) and long-lived (roughly 77). The study measured age-related changes in TCR beta repertoire diversity using deep sequencing normalized with unique cDNA molecular identifiers. To avoid experimental bias, donors of different ages were distributed randomly across sequencing lanes. What the work shows at the level of the full study, not this receptor alone: Estimates of total diversity from one million sequenced T cells were regarded as lower bounds and underestimates. As age increased, observed TCR beta diversity per million T cells dropped in a roughly linear way, and a significant reduction was already evident by age 40. Because profiling used bulk unsorted PBMCs, naive and antigen-experienced compartments could not be compared conclusively. There was a strong correlation between observed TCR beta diversity and the percentage of naive T cells measured by flow cytometry. Compared with the aged group, more naive CD4+ T cells, fewer expanded clones and increased TCR diversity were shown by the long-lived group, suggesting age selection. Because donor CMV infection status was unknown, age-related changes in expanded clonotypes were potentially confounded.

Systemically healthy Caucasian individuals from Russia, 39 in total and aged about 6 to 100 years, were included as donors. Each donor gave 8 to 10 milliliters of peripheral blood, drawn into EDTA-treated Vacutainer tubes. Ficoll-Paque density-gradient centrifugation was used to isolate PBMCs, with at least 7 million obtained per sample. Trizol reagent was used to extract total RNA from PBMCs, with at least 6 micrograms per sample. For every donor, flow cytometry on a PBMC aliquot measured the percentage of naive CD45RAhigh/CD27high T cells. Inclusive of the bounding cysteine and phenylalanine, the CDR3 is 13 residues long. The entry retains the CDR3 DNA only, 39 bases that are in frame from base 1. Reading the germline V gene (reference sequence) gives CDR1 SEHNR and CDR2 FQNEAQ. The library relied on 5' RACE. The reads were generated on an Illumina HiSeq 2500. The second PCR ran for roughly 7 to 12 cycles and used a J-beta primer mix along with a sample-barcoded 5' primer. A template-switch 5' adaptor carrying 12 random nucleotides introduced a unique molecular identifier onto each TCR beta cDNA molecule. At least 3 million CDR3-containing paired-end reads were obtained from each sample. First-strand cDNA synthesis was performed from all RNA using the Mint cDNA synthesis kit, with priming by a TRBC-specific oligonucleotide. Following uracil-DNA glycosylase treatment, a first 18-cycle PCR with universal primers M1SS and BC2_uni_R was performed on all cDNA. The study's processing was this. For normalization, 1 million high-quality reads were randomly selected from each sample, with every read carrying a distinct molecular identifier. Reads sharing molecular identifiers were discarded rather than binned into consensus sequences. MiTCR, set to a Q25 quality threshold and the strictest error-elimination algorithm, was used for CDR3 identification, clonotype clustering and error correction. A nonparametric unseen species model with Euler transformation was used to estimate lower-bound total TCR beta diversity. TCRdb handled the public reads itself, with Q25 trimming in fastp and clone calling in MiXCR, and kept productive beta chains. Rows with a matching CDR3 protein are joined into one entry that keeps the most common DNA and genes. TCRdb assigned the V and J calls; the authors' analysis was not used. Across this sample there are 1.4 million or so distinct CDR3 sequences, with approximately 42% seen only once. The top ten clones comprise approximately 4% of the sample.

With respect to this clonotype: This receptor's antigen is unknown. One junction end disagrees with the germline gene, perhaps due to a read error.

Sequencing used blood. The origin of this receptor is a woman aged 18-29 years in good health. The sequence links TRBV7-9 to TRBJ2-7; TRBD2 fits 7 bases in the junction. The nucleotide sequence is given as TGTGCCTGCAGTAAAGGCCGGGAGGAGGAGCAGTACTTC. The translation is CACSKGREEEQYF. The full variable domain, completed from the reference TRBV7-9 and TRBJ2-7 proteins outside the CDR3, reads DTGVSQNPRHKITKRGQNVTFRCDPISEHNRLYWYRQTLGQGPEFLTYFQNEAQLEKSRLLSDRFSAERPKGSFSTLEIQRTEQGDSAMYLCACSKGREEEQYFGPGTRLTVT.